This T cell receptor beta chain was found in a study of T cell changes during pregnancy in multiple sclerosis. Method: immunoSEQ multiplex PCR; TCRdb's copy keeps in-frame clones and lacks some. The sample yields around 110,000 clones, about 90% seen once. Here the sequenced sample was peripheral blood, taken in the third trimester of pregnancy. The TCR was taken from a female donor in good health, enrolled as a control in a pregnancy study.

In DNA form, the CDR3 reads TGTGCCAGCAGCCACACAACAGGGGGCATCGGTGAAGCTTTCTTT. This encodes CASSHTTGGIGEAFF. The rearrangement links TRBV4-2 to TRBJ1-1; 9 bases agree with TRBD1. From germline, CDR1 is LGHNA and CDR2 YNFKEQ. The trim removed 3 bases at V and 7 bases at J, leaving 9 bases unmatched. This CDR3 spans 15 amino acids.